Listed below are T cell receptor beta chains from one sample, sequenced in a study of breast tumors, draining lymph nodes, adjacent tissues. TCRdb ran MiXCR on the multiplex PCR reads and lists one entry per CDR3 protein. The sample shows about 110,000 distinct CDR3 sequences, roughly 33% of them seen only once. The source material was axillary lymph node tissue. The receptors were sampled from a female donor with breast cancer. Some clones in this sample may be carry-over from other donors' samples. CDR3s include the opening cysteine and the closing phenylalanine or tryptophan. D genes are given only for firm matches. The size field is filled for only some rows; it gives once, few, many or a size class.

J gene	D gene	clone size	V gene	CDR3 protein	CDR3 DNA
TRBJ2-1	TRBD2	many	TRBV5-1	CASSLALGRVNEQFF	TGCGCCAGCAGCTTGGCGTTAGGGAGGGTGAATGAGCAGTTCTTC
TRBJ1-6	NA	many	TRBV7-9	CASSLEYPVGSPLHF	TGTGCCAGCAGCTTAGAGTATCCAGTAGGTTCACCCCTCCACTTT
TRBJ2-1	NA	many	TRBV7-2	CASSFGGAQYNEQFF	TGTGCCAGCAGCTTCGGGGGCGCTCAGTACAATGAGCAGTTCTTC
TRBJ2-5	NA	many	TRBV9	CASSGSIGANRETQYF	TGTGCCAGCAGCGGTAGTATAGGAGCAAACAGGGAGACCCAGTACTTC
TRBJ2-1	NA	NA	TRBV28	CASSQTGANNEQFF	TGTGCCAGCAGCCAGACAGGAGCCAACAATGAGCAGTTCTTC
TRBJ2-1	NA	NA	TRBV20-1	CSARVGFDEQFF	TGCAGTGCTAGAGTGGGTTTCGATGAGCAGTTCTTC
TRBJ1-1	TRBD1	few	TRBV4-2	CASSQEIGGRTEAFF	TGTGCCAGCAGCCAAGAAATAGGGGGCCGAACTGAAGCTTTCTTT
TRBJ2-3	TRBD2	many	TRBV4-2	CASSQASTSGSSDTQYF	TGTGCCAGCAGCCAAGCTTCGACTAGCGGGAGTTCAGATACGCAGTATTTT
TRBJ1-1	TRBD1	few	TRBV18	CASSPQGAMNTEAFF	TGTGCCAGCTCACCACAGGGGGCGATGAACACTGAAGCTTTCTTT
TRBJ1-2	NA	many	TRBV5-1	CASSPGLDYGYTF	TGCGCCAGCAGCCCAGGGTTAGACTATGGCTACACCTTC
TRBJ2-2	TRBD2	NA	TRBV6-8	CAGSHSGRAPSGELFF	TGTGCCGGCAGTCATAGCGGGAGGGCCCCCTCCGGGGAGCTGTTTTTT
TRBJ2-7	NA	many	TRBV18	CASSPWTGSSYEQYF	TGTGCCAGCTCACCATGGACGGGAAGCTCCTACGAGCAGTACTTC
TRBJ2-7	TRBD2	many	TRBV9	CASSVGLAGRYEQYF	TGTGCCAGCAGCGTAGGCCTAGCGGGTCGCTACGAGCAGTACTTC
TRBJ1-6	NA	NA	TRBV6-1	CASSAARSRSVGSPLHF	TGTGCCAGCAGTGCTGCCCGGAGCAGGTCTGTCGGTTCACCCCTCCACTTT
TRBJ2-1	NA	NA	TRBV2	CASSESGYTEQFF	TGTGCCAGCAGTGAAAGCGGCTACACTGAGCAGTTCTTC
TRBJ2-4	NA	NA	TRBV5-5	CASSLVPPGLLAKNIQYF	TGTGCCAGCAGCTTGGTGCCCCCGGGACTCCTAGCCAAAAACATTCAGTACTTC
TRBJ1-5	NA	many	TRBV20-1	CSARPYSNQPQHF	TGCAGTGCTAGACCGTATAGCAATCAGCCCCAGCATTTT
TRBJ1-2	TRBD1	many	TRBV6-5	CASSRTGFNYGYTF	TGTGCCAGCAGCCGGACAGGCTTTAACTATGGCTACACCTTC
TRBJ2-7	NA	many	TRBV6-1	CASSRDKEYEQYF	TGTGCCAGCAGCCGGGACAAGGAGTACGAGCAGTACTTC
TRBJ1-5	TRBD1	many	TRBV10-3	CATKTGDQPQHF	TGTGCCACCAAGACAGGGGATCAGCCCCAGCATTTT
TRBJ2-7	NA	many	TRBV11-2	CASSHAGAGKGAYEQYF	TGTGCCAGCAGCCACGCCGGTGCCGGGAAAGGCGCCTACGAGCAGTACTTC
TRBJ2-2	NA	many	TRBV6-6	CASSSPTGKDTGELFF	TGTGCCAGCAGTTCCCCCACAGGGAAGGACACCGGGGAGCTGTTTTTT
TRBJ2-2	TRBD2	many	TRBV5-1	CASSLELADTGELFF	TGCGCCAGCAGCTTGGAACTAGCGGACACCGGGGAGCTGTTTTTT
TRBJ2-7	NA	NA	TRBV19	CASSLGGGGEQYF	TGTGCCAGCAGCTTAGGAGGAGGGGGCGAGCAGTACTTC
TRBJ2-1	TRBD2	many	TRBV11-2	CASSPPPLAGLQRYNEQFF	TGTGCCAGCAGCCCTCCCCCCCTAGCGGGGCTGCAGAGGTACAATGAGCAGTTCTTC
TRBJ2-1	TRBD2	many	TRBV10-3	CAISESTLAGGLGEQFF	TGTGCCATCAGTGAGTCGACTCTAGCGGGAGGGCTTGGTGAGCAGTTCTTC
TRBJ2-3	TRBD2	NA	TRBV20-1	CSASTGDYHTDTQYF	TGCAGTGCTAGTACGGGGGACTACCACACAGATACGCAGTATTTT
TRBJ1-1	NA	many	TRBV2	CASRGTSFNTEAFF	TGTGCCAGCAGAGGGACATCCTTTAACACTGAAGCTTTCTTT
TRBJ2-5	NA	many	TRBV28	CASSSLAVGETQYF	TGTGCCAGCAGTTCTTTAGCGGTCGGAGAGACCCAGTACTTC
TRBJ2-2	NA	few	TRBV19	CASRQGNTGELFF	TGTGCCAGTAGACAGGGGAACACCGGGGAGCTGTTTTTT
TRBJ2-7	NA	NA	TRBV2	CASSEQGNNYEQYF	TGTGCCAGCAGTGAACAGGGCAACAACTACGAGCAGTACTTC
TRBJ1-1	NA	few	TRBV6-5	CASSHGGGRTEAFF	TGTGCCAGCAGTCACGGGGGGGGCCGGACTGAAGCTTTCTTT
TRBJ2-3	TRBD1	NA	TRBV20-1	CSARAVDRGQEQYF	TGCAGTGCTAGAGCCGTGGACAGGGGTCAGGAGCAGTATTTT
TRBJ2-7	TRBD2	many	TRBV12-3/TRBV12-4	CASSGDPHEREWAYEQYF	TGTGCCAGCAGCGGAGATCCCCATGAGCGGGAGTGGGCGTACGAGCAGTACTTC
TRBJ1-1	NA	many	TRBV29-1	CSVVGGNTEAFF	TGCAGCGTTGTAGGGGGGAACACTGAAGCTTTCTTT
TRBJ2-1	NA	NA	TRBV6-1	CASSPLGRPSSYNEQFF	TGTGCCAGCAGTCCTCTGGGACGCCCGAGCTCCTACAATGAGCAGTTCTTC
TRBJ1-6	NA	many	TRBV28	CASSRASTNSPLHF	TGTGCCAGCAGCCGGGCCTCCACTAATTCACCCCTCCACTTT